This TCR beta chain came from a study of T-cell reconstitution after alpha-beta-depleted transplantation in children (dated by TCRdb to 2016 to 2017). In terms of the full investigation: T-cell immune reconstitution after TCRalphabeta/CD19-depleted allogeneic hematopoietic cell transplantation in children was quantitatively tracked in the study by means of TCR repertoire profiling.

Libraries were constructed by PCR. TCRdb names Illumina HiSeq 2500 as the instrument used. To normalize quantification of the TCRbeta repertoire, the TCR libraries were built with molecular barcoding that relied on unique molecular identifiers. Clones were called with MiXCR by TCRdb after fastp trimmed the public reads at Q25, and only in-frame beta chains were retained. For every CDR3 protein sequence, its rows merge into one entry that carries the most common genes and DNA. The table for this sample lists around 370,000 distinct CDR3 sequences; about 9.3% of them were counted only once. The ten largest clones capture around 2.5% of the sample. This clonotype was counted at least ten times. Its antigen remains unidentified. No qualities accompany the bases; no much larger clone lies one base away. CDR1 SGHDT and CDR2 YYEEEE are derived from the germline V gene. Trimming removed 4 bases from V and 5 bases from J; the gene matches leave 7 bases unexplained. The CDR3 runs 15 amino acids, cysteine and phenylalanine included. Only CDR3 DNA is held: 45 bases, read in frame from base 1.

The input for sequencing was PBMCs from the stem cell graft donor, taken from the stem cell graft. The receptor's source is a human donor who donated a stem cell graft to a child with acute lymphoblastic leukemia. The chain employs TRBV5-6 and TRBJ2-1, and 9 junction bases match TRBD2. The CDR3 has the sequence CASSDAGLADNEQFF. The nucleotide sequence is TGTGCCAGCAGCGACGCGGGACTAGCAGACAATGAGCAGTTCTTC.